These 5 T cell receptor beta chains originate from one sample sequenced in a study of T cell changes during pregnancy in multiple sclerosis. The method was immunoSEQ multiplex PCR; TCRdb's version includes in-frame clones alone and lacks a portion of them. Of more than 2,000 clones in the sample, about 80% were seen once. The sequenced sample was CD4+ T cells from PBMCs (not recorded whether the cells were cultured). These receptors originate from a female patient with multiple sclerosis, enrolled in a pregnancy study. Some clones in this sample may be carry-over from other donors' samples.

The chain couples TRBV19 to TRBJ1-5; D might be TRBD1 (6 bases). The CDR3 extends over 14 amino acids. V was shortened by 3 bases and J by 10 bases, with 16 bases between the two germline ends. From germline, CDR1 is LNHDA and CDR2 SQIVND (reference sequence). The CDR3 bases are TGTGCCAGTAGTATTGGGAAAAGGGGGTTACCCCAGCATTTT. It codes for CASSIGKRGLPQHF.

By its share, this clone is medium-sized (0.01 to 0.1%). V usage is TRBV19 and J usage is TRBJ1-1; a possible D gene is TRBD1 (5 bases). The V and J ends lost 4 bases and 5 bases respectively, with 17 bases between them. The CDR3 contains 15 residues. Per the germline V gene, CDR1 is LNHDA and CDR2 is SQIVND (reference sequence). The CDR3 is CASSTPEGRETEAFF. In DNA form, the CDR3 reads TGTGCCAGTAGTACCCCCGAGGGGCGCGAGACTGAAGCTTTCTTT.

DNA for the CDR3: TGTGCCAGCAGCAGTACCGCTCTCACCTTC. Amino acids: CASSSTALTF. The chain recombines TRBV11-2 with TRBJ1-2; D is unclear. CDR1 SGHAT and CDR2 FQNNGV come from the germline V gene. The CDR3 is 10 residues long. The V end lost 5 bases, the J end lost 13 bases, and 11 bases lay between the germline ends.

The V and J genes are TRBV7-8 and TRBJ1-1; 8 bases agree with TRBD1. CDR3 size: 17 residues. V shed 5 bases and J 4 bases; nucleotides not matched to a gene: 15. CDR1 is SGHVS and CDR2 is FQNEAQ in the germline V gene. The CDR3 nucleotides read TGTGCCAGCAGCCCCGGGCAGGGGGCGAATTTAGGCACTGAAGCTTTCTTT. Residues: CASSPGQGANLGTEAFF.

The chain has TRBV19 and TRBJ2-3, with a possible D match to TRBD2 (7 bases). Trimming took off 8 bases at V and 4 bases at J, with 16 bases between the two ends. This CDR3 comprises 14 residues. Germline CDR1 is LNHDA and CDR2 is SQIVND (reference sequence). CDR3 coding DNA: TGTGCCAGTTGGAGGGGGGGACGAGCAGATACGCAGTATTTT. It is translated as CASWRGGRADTQYF.